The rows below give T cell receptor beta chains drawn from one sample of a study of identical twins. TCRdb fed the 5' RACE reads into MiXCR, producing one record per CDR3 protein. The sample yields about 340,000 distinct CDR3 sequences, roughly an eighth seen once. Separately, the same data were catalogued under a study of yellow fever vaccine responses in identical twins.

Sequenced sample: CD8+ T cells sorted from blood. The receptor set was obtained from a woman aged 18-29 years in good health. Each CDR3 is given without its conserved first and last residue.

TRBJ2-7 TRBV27 ASSSDGRRY
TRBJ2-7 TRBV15 ATSRDRGRVYEQY
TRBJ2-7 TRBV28 ASSFGLAGREQY
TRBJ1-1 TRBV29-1 SVERVTEAF
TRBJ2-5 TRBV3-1 ASSQGEAEQETQY
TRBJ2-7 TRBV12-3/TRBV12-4 ASSSNIAGSSYEQY
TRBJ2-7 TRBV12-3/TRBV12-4 ASSGDNEQY
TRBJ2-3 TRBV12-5 ASGTGGADTQY
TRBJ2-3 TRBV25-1 ASSSIGTRLSDTQY
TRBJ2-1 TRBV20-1 SARDPRRELSSYNEQF
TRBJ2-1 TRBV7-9 ASSFLKGTVDNEQF
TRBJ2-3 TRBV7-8 ASSLGLAGTNTQY
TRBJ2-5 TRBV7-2 ASSRRQPLVRQETQY
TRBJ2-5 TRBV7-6 ASSSSRQQETQY
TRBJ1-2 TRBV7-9 ASSSSSRGPWFGYT
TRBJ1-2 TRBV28 ASSLDGVGYT
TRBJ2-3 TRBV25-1 ASFSTDTQY
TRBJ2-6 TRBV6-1 ASSEATGAANVLT
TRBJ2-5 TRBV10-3 AISDRGRTQETQY
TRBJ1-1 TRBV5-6 ASSLVGMNTEAF
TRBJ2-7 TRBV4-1 ASSPGPLAPEQY
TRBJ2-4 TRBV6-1 ASSEGLSPRAKNIQY
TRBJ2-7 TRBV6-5 ASSYWDSGRGEQY
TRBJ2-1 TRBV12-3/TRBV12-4 ASSQGGSEQF
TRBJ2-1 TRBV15 ATRDENLAGVANEQF